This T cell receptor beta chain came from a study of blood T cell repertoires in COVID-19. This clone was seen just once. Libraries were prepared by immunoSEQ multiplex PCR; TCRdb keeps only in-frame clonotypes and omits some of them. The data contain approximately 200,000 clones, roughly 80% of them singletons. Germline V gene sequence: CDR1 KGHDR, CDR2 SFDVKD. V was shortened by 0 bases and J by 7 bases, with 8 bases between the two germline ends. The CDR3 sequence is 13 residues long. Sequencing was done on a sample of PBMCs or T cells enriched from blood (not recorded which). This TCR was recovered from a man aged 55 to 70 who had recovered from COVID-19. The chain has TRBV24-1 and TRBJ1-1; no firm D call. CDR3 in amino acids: CATSDLLRFEAFF. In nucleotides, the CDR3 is TGTGCCACCAGTGATTTGCTGCGGTTTGAAGCTTTCTTT.